What follows are 3 T cell receptor beta chains derived from one specimen sequenced in a study of shared clonotypes between healthy human individuals. Using immunoSEQ multiplex PCR, the repertoire was profiled, and TCRdb retains in-frame clones only, with some absent. Among 2 million to 2.5 million clones listed, around 90% were seen once. Sequencing input: naive CD4+ T cells from PBMCs. Subset described: CD45RA+ positively selected. These receptors were taken from a man younger than 35 in good health. Some clones in this sample may be carry-over from other donors' samples.

The V call is TRBV10-3, the J call TRBJ2-3; unclear D gene. V was clipped by 1 base and J by 2 bases, with 16 bases between them. Per the germline V gene, CDR1 is ENHRY and CDR2 is SYGVKD. This CDR3 spans 17 amino acids. CDR3: CAISEWKRELPTDTQYF. As DNA, the CDR3 is TGTGCCATCAGTGAGTGGAAGCGCGAGTTACCCACAGATACGCAGTATTTT.

The V and J genes are TRBV28 and TRBJ1-3; D call uncertain. The CDR3 loop spans 14 amino acids. The V end was cut by 5 bases, the J end by 0 bases, with 8 bases between. Germline V gene sequence: CDR1 MDHEN, CDR2 SYDVKM. CDR3 nucleotides: TGTGCCAGCAGTCAGGCCCTCTCTGGAAACACCATATATTTT. Residues: CASSQALSGNTIYF.

The CDR3 protein is CASARESNQPQHF. The DNA for the CDR3 is TGTGCCAGCGCCAGGGAGAGCAATCAGCCCCAGCATTTT. The J gene is TRBJ1-5, the V gene TRBV6-1; D possibly corresponds to TRBD1 (5 bases). The germline CDR1 and CDR2 sequences are MNHNS and SASEGT. This CDR3 is 13 amino acids long. The germline V and J ends were trimmed by 8 bases and 1 base, with 9 bases remaining between them.